This T cell receptor beta chain was identified in a study of blood T cell repertoires in COVID-19. Study summary: Some COVID-19 samples were acute and others convalescent; all came from the United States, Italy and Spain. T cells, B-cell-depleted T cells, or PBMCs supplied cDNA or gDNA.

Trimming removed 3 bases from V and 5 bases from J; junction bases left unmatched: 5. Germline assignment: CDR1 GTSNPN and CDR2 SVGIG (reference sequence). The CDR3 is 13 amino acids. Per the original methods: Counts of nucleated cells, estimated from reference gene primer amplification, were obtained. Here immunoSEQ multiplex PCR was the method, and the copy in TCRdb shows in-frame clones only, minus some. That table gives V, J and clone size, and the DNA gave D and trimming. The sample comprises 200,000 to 250,000 clones, 70% to 90% of which are singletons, and roughly 3% rests with the top ten. V is TRBV30 and J is TRBJ1-1; TRBD1 aligns across 8 bases. This sequence originates from a man aged 18 to 35 with active or convalescent COVID-19. The sequencing input was peripheral blood. The chain's CDR3 is CAWRPDRATEAFF. In DNA, the CDR3 is TGTGCCTGGAGGCCGGACAGGGCTACTGAAGCTTTCTTT.